The clone carrying this T cell receptor beta chain was seen ten or more times. Antigen unknown. The data belong to a study of T cells in Graves' hyperthyroidism and ophthalmopathy. Whole-study findings and limits: Most thyroid-expanded clonotypes above 0.001 were also found in blood.

Amplified TCR beta CDR3 regions derived from RNA transcripts. A set of HTBI primers served as the primers for a first-round RT-PCR of the TCR CDR3. In TCRdb, the multiplex PCR reads were re-called with MiXCR into one record per CDR3 protein. The data show around 390,000 distinct CDR3 sequences, about 14% seen once. V dropped 3 bases and J dropped 4; count of bases not matched to a gene: 6. The CDR3 extends over 15 amino acids. Germline V gene sequence: CDR1 SGHTA, CDR2 FQGNSA. Each diagnosis was grounded in clinical symptoms, serum thyroxine and TRAb, thyroid ultrasound, and orbital computed tomography. The source of the PBMCs was approximately 9.5 ml of fresh peripheral blood.

The chain joins TRBV7-2 to TRBJ2-1; 7 nucleotides agree with TRBD1. The receptor was derived from a woman under 40 with Graves' ophthalmopathy. The sequencing sample was made of blood. The CDR3, as DNA: TGTGCCAGCAGCTTCAGGGGGACACCATACAATGAGCAGTTCTTC. Translating it yields CASSFRGTPYNEQFF.